This TCR beta chain is from a study of cytomegalovirus exposure and HLA in healthy donors. Study as a whole: A prior analysis found around 110 million unique TCR beta sequences from 170 million or so T cells.

Remarks on this clone: What it binds is not known.

The PCR contained 60 Vbeta and 13 Jbeta primers. Method: immunoSEQ multiplex PCR; TCRdb's copy keeps in-frame clones and lacks some. The sample holds some 160,000 clones, approximately 80% seen once. Study-level findings and limits: Sequencing had likely introduced a cluster of highly shared sequence variants as an artifact.

V dropped 4 bases and J dropped 10; count of bases not matched to a gene: 5. CDR1 is SGHRS and CDR2 is YFSETQ in the germline V gene. The CDR3 is 14 residues long. It was healthy bone marrow donors who served as donors. The chain joins TRBV5-1 to TRBJ1-4, with 12 bases fitting TRBD1. Sequencing input: PBMCs. This receptor was identified in a woman aged 18-29 years in good health and CMV-seronegative. CDR3 protein: CASSVGQGAGKLFF. In DNA form, the CDR3 reads TGCGCCAGCAGCGTGGGACAGGGGGCTGGAAAACTGTTTTTT.